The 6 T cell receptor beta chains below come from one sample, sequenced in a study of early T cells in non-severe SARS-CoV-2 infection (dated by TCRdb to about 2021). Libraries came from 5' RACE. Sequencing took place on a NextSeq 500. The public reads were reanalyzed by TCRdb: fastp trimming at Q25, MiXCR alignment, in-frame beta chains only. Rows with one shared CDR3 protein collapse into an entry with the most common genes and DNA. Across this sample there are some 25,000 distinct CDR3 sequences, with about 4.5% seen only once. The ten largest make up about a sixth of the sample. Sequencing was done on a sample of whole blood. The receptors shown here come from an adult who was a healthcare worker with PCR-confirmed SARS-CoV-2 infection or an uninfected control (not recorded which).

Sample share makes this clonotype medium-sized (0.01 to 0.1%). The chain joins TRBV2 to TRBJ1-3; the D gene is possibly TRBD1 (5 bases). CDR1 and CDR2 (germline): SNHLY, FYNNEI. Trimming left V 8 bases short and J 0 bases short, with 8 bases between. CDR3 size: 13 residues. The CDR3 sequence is CASGATSGNTIYF. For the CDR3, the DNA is TGTGCCAGCGGGGCCACCTCTGGAAACACCATATATTTT.

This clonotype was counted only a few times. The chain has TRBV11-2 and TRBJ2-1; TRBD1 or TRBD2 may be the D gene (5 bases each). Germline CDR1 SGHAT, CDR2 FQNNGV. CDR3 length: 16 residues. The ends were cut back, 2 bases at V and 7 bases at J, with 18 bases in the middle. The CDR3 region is CASSLKPGTLRNEQFF. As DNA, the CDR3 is TGTGCCAGCAGCTTAAAACCCGGGACCCTGAGGAATGAGCAGTTCTTC. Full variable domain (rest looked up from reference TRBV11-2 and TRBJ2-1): EAGVAQSPRYKIIEKRQSVAFWCNPISGHATLYWYQQILGQGPKLLIQFQNNGVVDDSQLPKDRFSAERLKGVDSTLKIQPAKLEDSAVYLCASSLKPGTLRNEQFFGPGTRLTVL.

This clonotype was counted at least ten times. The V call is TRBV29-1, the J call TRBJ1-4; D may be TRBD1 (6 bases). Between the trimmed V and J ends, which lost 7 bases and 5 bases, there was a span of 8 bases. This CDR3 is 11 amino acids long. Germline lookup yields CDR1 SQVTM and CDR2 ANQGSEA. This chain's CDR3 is CSGRGNEKLFF. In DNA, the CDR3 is TGCAGCGGGAGGGGGAATGAAAAACTGTTTTTT.

The CDR3 nucleotides are TGTGCCAGCAGTTTCAAAGGGGCTAGCGGGGTGGAGACCCAGTACTTC. Translated, it gives CASSFKGASGVETQYF. This chain connects TRBV2 to TRBJ2-5; TRBD2 agrees at 9 bases. Trimming cost V 5 bases and J 5 bases; bases outside gene matches: 12. The V gene's germline CDR1 is SNHLY and CDR2 FYNNEI. The CDR3 consists of 16 residues. Full variable domain (outside the CDR3, taken from reference TRBV2 and TRBJ2-5): EPEVTQTPSHQVTQMGQEVILRCVPISNHLYFYWYRQILGQKVEFLVSFYNNEISEKSEIFDDQFSVERPDGSNFTLKIRSTKLEDSAMYFCASSFKGASGVETQYFGPGTRLLVL.

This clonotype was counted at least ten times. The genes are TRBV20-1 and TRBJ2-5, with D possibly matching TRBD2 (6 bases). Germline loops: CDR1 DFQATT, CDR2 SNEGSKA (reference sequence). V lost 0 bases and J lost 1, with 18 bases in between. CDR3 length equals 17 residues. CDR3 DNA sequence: TGCAGTGCTAGAGAGACATCCACCAGCGGGTCCCAAGAGACCCAGTACTTC. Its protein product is CSARETSTSGSQETQYF.

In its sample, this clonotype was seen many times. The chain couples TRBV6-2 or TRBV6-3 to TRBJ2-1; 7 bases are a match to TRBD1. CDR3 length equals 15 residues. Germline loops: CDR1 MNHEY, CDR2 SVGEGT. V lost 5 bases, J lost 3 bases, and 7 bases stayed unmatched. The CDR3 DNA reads TGTGCCAGCAGTGGGAACAGGGGAAACTACAATGAGCAGTTCTTC. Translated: CASSGNRGNYNEQFF.